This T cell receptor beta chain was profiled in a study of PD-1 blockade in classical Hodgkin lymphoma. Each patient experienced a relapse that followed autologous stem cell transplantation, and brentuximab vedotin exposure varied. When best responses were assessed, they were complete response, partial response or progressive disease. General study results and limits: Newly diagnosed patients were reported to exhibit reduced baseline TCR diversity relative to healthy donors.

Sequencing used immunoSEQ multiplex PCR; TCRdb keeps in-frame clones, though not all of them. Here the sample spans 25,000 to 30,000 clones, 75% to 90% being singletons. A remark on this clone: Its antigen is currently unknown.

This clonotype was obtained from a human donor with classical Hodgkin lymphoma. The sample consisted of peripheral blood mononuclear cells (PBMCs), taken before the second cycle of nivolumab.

CDR3 region: CASSFSGSSYNEQFF. The CDR3 DNA sequence: TGTGCCAGCAGCTTTAGCGGGAGCTCCTACAATGAGCAGTTCTTC. The gene calls are TRBV7-2 and TRBJ2-1; 9 bases are shared with TRBD2. Germline V gene lookup returns CDR1 SGHTA and CDR2 FQGNSA. V dropped 3 bases and J dropped 0; count of bases not matched to a gene: 0. The CDR3 is 15 amino acids.